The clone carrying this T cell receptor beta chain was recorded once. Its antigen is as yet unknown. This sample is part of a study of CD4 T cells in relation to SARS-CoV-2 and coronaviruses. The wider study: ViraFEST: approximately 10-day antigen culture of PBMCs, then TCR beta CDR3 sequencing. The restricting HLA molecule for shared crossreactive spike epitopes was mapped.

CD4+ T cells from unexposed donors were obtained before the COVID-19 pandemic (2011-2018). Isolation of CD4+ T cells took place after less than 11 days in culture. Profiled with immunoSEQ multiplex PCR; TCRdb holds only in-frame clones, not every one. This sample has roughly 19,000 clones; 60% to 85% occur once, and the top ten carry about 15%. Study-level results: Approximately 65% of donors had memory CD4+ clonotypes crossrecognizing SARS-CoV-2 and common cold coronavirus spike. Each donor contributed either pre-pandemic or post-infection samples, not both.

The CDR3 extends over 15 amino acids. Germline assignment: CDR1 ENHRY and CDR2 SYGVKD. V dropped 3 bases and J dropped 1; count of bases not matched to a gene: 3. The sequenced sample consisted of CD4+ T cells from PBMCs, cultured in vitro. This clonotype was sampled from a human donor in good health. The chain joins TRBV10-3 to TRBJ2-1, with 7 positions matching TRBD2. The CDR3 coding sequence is TGTGCCATCAGTGACTCGGGGGGATCCTACAATGAGCAGTTCTTC. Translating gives CAISDSGGSYNEQFF.